This TCR beta chain was obtained from a study of shared clonotypes between healthy human individuals. Selected positively for CCR7 and CD45RO-negative, naive CD8 cells excluded terminally differentiated effector memory CD45RA+ cells. Sequenced by immunoSEQ multiplex PCR; TCRdb stores in-frame clones only, minus some. Of under 1 million clones in the sample, 90% to 98% were seen once. As regards this clone: Other DNA sequences in the same sample also yield this CDR3.

The CDR3 is 13 residues long. The germline CDR1 and CDR2 sequences are SGHVS and FNYEAQ. With 1 base removed from V and 4 bases from J, the gap between germline ends came to 6 bases. This sequence originates from a man in his thirties or forties in good health. The source material was naive CD8+ T cells sorted from blood. J is TRBJ2-3 and V is TRBV7-6; D ambiguous. CDR3 protein: CASSLEGPDTQYF. The CDR3 nucleotides read TGTGCCAGCAGCTTAGAGGGTCCAGATACGCAGTATTTT.